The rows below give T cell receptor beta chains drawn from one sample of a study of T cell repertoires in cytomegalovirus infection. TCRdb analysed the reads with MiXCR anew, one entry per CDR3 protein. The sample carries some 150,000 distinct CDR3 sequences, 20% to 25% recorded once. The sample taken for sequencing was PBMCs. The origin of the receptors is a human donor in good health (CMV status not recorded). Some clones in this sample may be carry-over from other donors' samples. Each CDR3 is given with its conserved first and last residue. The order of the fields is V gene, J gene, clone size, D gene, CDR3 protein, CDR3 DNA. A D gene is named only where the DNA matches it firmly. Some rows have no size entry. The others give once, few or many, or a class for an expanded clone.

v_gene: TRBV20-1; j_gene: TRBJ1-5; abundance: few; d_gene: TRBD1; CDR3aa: CSARVTGGSNQPQHF; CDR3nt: TGCAGTGCTAGAGTGACAGGGGGTAGCAATCAGCCCCAGCATTTT
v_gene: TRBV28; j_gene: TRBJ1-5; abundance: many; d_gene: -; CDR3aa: CASSLGNNQPQHF; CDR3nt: TGTGCCAGCAGTTTAGGGAACAATCAGCCCCAGCATTTT
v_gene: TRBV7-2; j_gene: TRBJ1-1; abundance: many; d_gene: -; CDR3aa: CASTQEPLLWAEAFF; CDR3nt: TGTGCCAGCACCCAAGAACCCTTGCTCTGGGCTGAAGCTTTCTTT
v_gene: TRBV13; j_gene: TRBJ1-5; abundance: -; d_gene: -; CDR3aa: CASSSGWTAADQPQHF; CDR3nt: TGTGCCAGCAGCTCCGGTTGGACCGCCGCCGACCAGCCCCAGCATTTT
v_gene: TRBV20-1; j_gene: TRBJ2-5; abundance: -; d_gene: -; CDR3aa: CSEEVGLRETQYF; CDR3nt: TGCAGTGAGGAGGTTGGGCTCCGGGAGACCCAGTACTTC
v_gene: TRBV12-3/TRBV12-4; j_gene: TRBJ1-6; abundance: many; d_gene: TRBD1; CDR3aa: CASRGTGNSPLHF; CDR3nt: TGTGCCAGCAGGGGGACAGGGAATTCACCCCTCCACTTT
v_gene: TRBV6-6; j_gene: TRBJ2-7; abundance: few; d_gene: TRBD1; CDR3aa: CASRRSGTGDNEQYF; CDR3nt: TGTGCCAGCAGACGATCCGGGACAGGGGATAACGAGCAGTACTTC
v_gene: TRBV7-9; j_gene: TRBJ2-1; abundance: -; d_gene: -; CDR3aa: CASSLVTANEQFF; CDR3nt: TGTGCCAGCAGCTTAGTTACCGCGAATGAGCAGTTCTTC
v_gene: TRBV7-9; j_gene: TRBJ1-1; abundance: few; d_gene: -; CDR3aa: CASSLRLGTEAFF; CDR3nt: TGTGCCAGCAGCTTGAGGCTGGGTACTGAAGCTTTCTTT
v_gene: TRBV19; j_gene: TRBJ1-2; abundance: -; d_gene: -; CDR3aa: CASSWELTNYGYTF; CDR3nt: TGTGCCAGTAGTTGGGAGCTAACTAACTATGGCTACACCTTC
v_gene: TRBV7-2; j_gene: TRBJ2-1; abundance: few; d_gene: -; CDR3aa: CASSSGFSNEQFF; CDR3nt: TGTGCCAGCAGCTCGGGATTTTCCAATGAGCAGTTCTTC
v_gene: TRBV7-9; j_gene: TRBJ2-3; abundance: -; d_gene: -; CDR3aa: CASSLVFRGTDTQYF; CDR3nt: TGTGCCAGCAGCTTAGTTTTCCGGGGGACAGATACGCAGTATTTT
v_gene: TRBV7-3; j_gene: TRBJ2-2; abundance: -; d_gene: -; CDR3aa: CASSRPGPGELFF; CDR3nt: TGTGCCAGCAGCCGACCCGGGCCCGGGGAGCTGTTTTTT
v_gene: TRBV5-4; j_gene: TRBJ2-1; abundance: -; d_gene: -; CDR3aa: CASSLGQSAPNEQFF; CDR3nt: TGTGCCAGCAGCTTGGGACAGTCAGCCCCCAATGAGCAGTTCTTC